These 25 T cell receptor beta chains share one sample of origin, sequenced in a study of monozygotic twins with inflammatory bowel disease. For each CDR3 protein, TCRdb gives one entry from its re-call of the 5' RACE reads, without DNA. The sample includes around 450,000 distinct CDR3 sequences. The sequencing sample was made of blood. These receptors were taken from a human donor with ulcerative colitis or Crohn's disease, or a healthy co-twin of an affected twin (not recorded which).

V is TRBV5-6 and J is TRBJ1-5; TCRdb picks TRBD1, but there is no DNA to check that call. Per the germline V gene, CDR1 is SGHDT and CDR2 is YYEEEE. The CDR3 sequence is 20 residues long. Here the CDR3 reads CASSFQGAWMRGYSNQPQHF. The whole variable domain, remainder taken from reference TRBV5-6 and TRBJ1-5, is DAGVTQSPTHLIKTRGQQVTLRCSPKSGHDTVSWYQQALGQGPQFIFQYYEEEERQRGNFPDRFSGHQFPNYSSELNVNALLLGDSALYLCASSFQGAWMRGYSNQPQHFGDGTRLSIL.

V gene TRBV20-1 combines with J gene TRBJ1-4; the TCRdb call, TRBD1, lacks DNA for checking. There are 13 residues in the CDR3. Germline V gene data show CDR1 as DFQATT and CDR2 as SNEGSKA (reference sequence). This CDR3 is CSAGTATNEKLFF.

This chain connects TRBV24-1 to TRBJ2-1; the D gene TCRdb calls, TRBD1, cannot be checked with no DNA. Germline CDR1 is KGHDR and CDR2 is SFDVKD. CDR3 length: 15 residues. The CDR3 protein is CATSDLGQEYNEQFF.

This chain links TRBV29-1 with TRBJ2-7; TCRdb selects TRBD2, and the lack of DNA leaves this call unchecked. Germline assignment: CDR1 SQVTM and CDR2 ANQGSEA. There are 15 residues in the CDR3. CDR3 sequence reads: CSVEVGGYRSYEQYF.

This chain joins TRBV6-5 and TRBJ1-2; TCRdb gives TRBD1 as the D gene, but with no DNA this cannot be confirmed. This CDR3 region has 13 residues. Germline CDR1 MNHEY, CDR2 SVGAGI. This CDR3 is CASRKDRTLGYTF.

J is TRBJ2-1 and V is TRBV14; lacking DNA, the TRBD1 call made by TCRdb goes unchecked. In germline, CDR1 is SGHDN, CDR2 FVKESK. This CDR3 is built from 16 residues. The chain's CDR3 is CASSPSRDPTYNEQFF.

This chain uses TRBV20-1 with TRBJ2-3. CDR1 DFQATT and CDR2 SNEGSKA come from the germline V gene (reference sequence). The CDR3 covers 14 residues. The CDR3 sequence is CSARDNTGPDTQYF.

V is TRBV19 and J is TRBJ1-6. Germline assignment: CDR1 LNHDA and CDR2 SQIVND (reference sequence). The CDR3 has 15 amino acids. The CDR3 here is CASSDRQLYNSPLHF.

The gene calls are TRBV7-2 and TRBJ1-2. The V gene's germline CDR1 is SGHTA and CDR2 FQGNSA. The CDR3 has 12 amino acids. The CDR3 sequence: CASSPTSYGYTF.

The chain combines TRBV4-2 with TRBJ2-3; there is no DNA to check the TCRdb D call of TRBD1. Germline V gene sequence: CDR1 LGHNA, CDR2 YNFKEQ. The CDR3 contains 16 residues. Here the CDR3 reads CASSQVRGAGADTQYF.

The chain carries TRBV27 and TRBJ1-2; TCRdb gives TRBD1 as the D gene, but with no DNA this cannot be confirmed. The CDR3 runs to 13 residues. Germline V gives CDR1 MNHEY, CDR2 SMNVEV (reference sequence). The CDR3 spells CASAAGPNYGYTF.

J is TRBJ2-7 and V is TRBV5-6; checking the TCRdb D call of TRBD1 is not possible without DNA. Germline CDR1 SGHDT, CDR2 YYEEEE. The CDR3 length is 15 residues. The CDR3 loop is CASSYIRDNSYEQYF.

The chain combines TRBV29-1 with TRBJ2-7. The CDR3 has 13 amino acids. The germline gives CDR1 SQVTM, CDR2 ANQGSEA. This CDR3 is CSVVRGVGYEQYF.

This chain connects TRBV28 to TRBJ2-7; checking the TCRdb D call of TRBD1 is not possible without DNA. Germline CDR1 MDHEN, CDR2 SYDVKM. CDR3 size: 13 residues. This CDR3 reads CASSPVDGYEQYF. Filled out from reference TRBV28 and TRBJ2-7, the complete variable domain reads DVKVTQSSRYLVKRTGEKVFLECVQDMDHENMFWYRQDPGLGLRLIYFSYDVKMKEKGDIPEGYSVSREKKERFSLILESASTNQTSMYLCASSPVDGYEQYFGPGTRLTVT.

The chain is built from TRBV12-3 or TRBV12-4 and TRBJ1-1. The CDR3 runs to 12 residues. CDR3 loop: CASSPGHTEAFF.

The chain combines TRBV3-1 with TRBJ2-1. This CDR3 spans 15 amino acids. The germline V gene has CDR1 LGHDT and CDR2 YNNKEL (reference sequence). CDR3 residues: CASSRQEGSYNEQFF.

The chain uses TRBV13 and TRBJ1-2; TCRdb designates TRBD1, a call that cannot be tested without DNA. In germline, CDR1 is PRHDT, CDR2 FYEKMQ (reference sequence). The CDR3 runs to 15 residues. The chain's CDR3 is CASSRPGGDSYGYTF. The whole variable domain, filled in from reference TRBV13 and TRBJ1-2, reads AAGVIQSPRHLIKEKRETATLKCYPIPRHDTVYWYQQGPGQDPQFLISFYEKMQSDKGSIPDRFSAQQFSDYHSELNMSSLELGDSALYFCASSRPGGDSYGYTFGSGTRLTVV.

V is TRBV20-1 and J is TRBJ2-7. Germline lookup yields CDR1 DFQATT and CDR2 SNEGSKA (reference sequence). The CDR3 has 16 amino acids. The CDR3 here is CSAFGFRGSSSYEQYF.

V is TRBV12-3 or TRBV12-4 and J is TRBJ2-6. The CDR3 has 15 amino acids. CDR3 residues: CASTVAASGANVLTF.

The chain couples TRBV5-1 to TRBJ1-5; TCRdb's D call, TRBD1, is unchecked because there is no DNA. The CDR3 sequence is 14 residues long. Germline CDR1 SGHRS, CDR2 YFSETQ. The CDR3 reads CASSLDRGDQPQHF.

J is TRBJ2-1 and V is TRBV6-1; without DNA, the TCRdb call of TRBD2 cannot be checked. The CDR3 loop spans 17 amino acids. CDR1 is MNHNS and CDR2 is SASEGT in the germline V gene. The CDR3 sequence is CASSSDVAGSVYNEQFF.

The V and J genes are TRBV6-2 or TRBV6-3 and TRBJ2-7; TCRdb designates TRBD1, a call that cannot be tested without DNA. The CDR3 is 14 residues long. Germline V CDR1 and CDR2: MNHEY, SVGEGT. The CDR3 region is CASSYAQGAYEQYF.

The J gene is TRBJ1-1, the V gene TRBV4-1; TCRdb's assignment of TRBD1 cannot be checked, as there is no DNA. The germline CDR1 and CDR2 sequences are MGHRA and YSYEKL. The CDR3 is 13 amino acids. CDR3 loop: CASSQGQLSEAFF.

The V call is TRBV20-1, the J call TRBJ1-3. CDR3 length: 15 amino acids. Germline loops: CDR1 DFQATT, CDR2 SNEGSKA (reference sequence). The CDR3 is CSARKIGMRGNTIYF.

The rearrangement joins TRBV12-3 or TRBV12-4 to TRBJ2-1. This CDR3 has 16 amino acids. This CDR3 is CASSLEAPSSYNEQFF.